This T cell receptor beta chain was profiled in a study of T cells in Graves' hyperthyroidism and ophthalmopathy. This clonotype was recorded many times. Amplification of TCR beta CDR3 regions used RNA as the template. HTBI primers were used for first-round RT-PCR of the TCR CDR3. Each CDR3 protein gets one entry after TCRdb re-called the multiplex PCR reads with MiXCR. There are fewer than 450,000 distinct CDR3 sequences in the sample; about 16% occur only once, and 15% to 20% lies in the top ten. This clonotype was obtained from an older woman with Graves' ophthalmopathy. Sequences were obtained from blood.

The CDR3 sequence is CAFQGTMRNEQFF. In nucleotides, the CDR3 is TGTGCCTTCCAGGGAACCATGAGGAATGAGCAGTTCTTC. The chain links TRBV6-1 to TRBJ2-1; perhaps TRBD1 as D (5 bases). Germline CDR1 and CDR2: MNHNS and SASEGT. CDR3 size: 13 residues. V dropped 11 bases and J dropped 7 bases, with 18 bases sitting between them.